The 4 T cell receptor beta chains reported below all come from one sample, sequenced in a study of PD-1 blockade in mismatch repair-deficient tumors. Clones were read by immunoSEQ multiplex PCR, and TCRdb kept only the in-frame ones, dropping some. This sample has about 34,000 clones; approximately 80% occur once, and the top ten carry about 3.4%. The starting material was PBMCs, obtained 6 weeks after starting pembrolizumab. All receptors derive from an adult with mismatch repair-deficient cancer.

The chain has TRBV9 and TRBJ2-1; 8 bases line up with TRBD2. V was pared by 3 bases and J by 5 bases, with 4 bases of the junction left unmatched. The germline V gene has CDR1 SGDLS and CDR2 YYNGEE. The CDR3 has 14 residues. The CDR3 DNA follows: TGTGCCAGCAGCGGGACTAGCAGCCACAATGAGCAGTTCTTC. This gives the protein CASSGTSSHNEQFF.

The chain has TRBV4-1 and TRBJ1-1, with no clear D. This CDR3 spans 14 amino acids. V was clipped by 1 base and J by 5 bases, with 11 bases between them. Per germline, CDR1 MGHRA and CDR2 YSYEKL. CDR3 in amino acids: CASSQGAGRTEAFF. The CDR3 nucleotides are TGCGCCAGCAGCCAAGGGGCAGGTCGAACTGAAGCTTTCTTT.

The CDR3 loop is CASRNRGSETGELFF. The CDR3 nucleotides read TGTGCCAGCCGAAACAGGGGTTCGGAAACCGGGGAGCTGTTTTTT. The chain links TRBV6-1 to TRBJ2-2; 7 bases are a match to TRBD1. J gave up 5 bases and V 8 bases, and 11 bases lay outside the gene matches. Germline V gives CDR1 MNHNS, CDR2 SASEGT. The CDR3 runs to 15 residues.

The CDR3 region is CASSLQGYTEAFF. DNA of the CDR3: TGTGCCAGCAGCTTACAGGGATACACTGAAGCTTTCTTT. The chain is built from TRBV7-3 and TRBJ1-1; tentative D call: TRBD1 (5 bases). With 2 bases removed from V and 3 bases from J, the gap between germline ends came to 7 bases. The CDR3 sequence is 13 residues long. Germline lookup yields CDR1 SGHTA and CDR2 FQGTGA. Together with reference TRBV7-3 and TRBJ1-1, the CDR3 gives the full variable domain: GAGVSQTPSNKVTEKGKYVELRCDPISGHTALYWYRQSLGQGPEFLIYFQGTGAADDSGLPNDRFFAVRPEGSVSTLKIQRTERGDSAVYLCASSLQGYTEAFFGQGTRLTVV.